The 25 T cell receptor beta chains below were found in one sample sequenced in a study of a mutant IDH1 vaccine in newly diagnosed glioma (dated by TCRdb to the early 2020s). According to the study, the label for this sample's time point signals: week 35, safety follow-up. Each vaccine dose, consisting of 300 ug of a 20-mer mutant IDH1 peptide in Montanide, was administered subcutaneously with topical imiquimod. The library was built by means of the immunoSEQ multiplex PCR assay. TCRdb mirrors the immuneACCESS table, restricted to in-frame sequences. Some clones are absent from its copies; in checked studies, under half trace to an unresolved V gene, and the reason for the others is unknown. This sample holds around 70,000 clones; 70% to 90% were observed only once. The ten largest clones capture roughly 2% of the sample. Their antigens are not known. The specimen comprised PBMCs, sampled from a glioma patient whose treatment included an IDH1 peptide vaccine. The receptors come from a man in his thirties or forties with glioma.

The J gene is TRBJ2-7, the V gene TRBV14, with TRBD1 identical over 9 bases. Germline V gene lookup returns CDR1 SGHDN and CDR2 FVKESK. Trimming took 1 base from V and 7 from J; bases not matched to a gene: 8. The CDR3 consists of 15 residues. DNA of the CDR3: TGTGCCAGCAGCCAAGTAGGACAGGGGCCCAGGGAGCAGTACTTC. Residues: CASSQVGQGPREQYF.

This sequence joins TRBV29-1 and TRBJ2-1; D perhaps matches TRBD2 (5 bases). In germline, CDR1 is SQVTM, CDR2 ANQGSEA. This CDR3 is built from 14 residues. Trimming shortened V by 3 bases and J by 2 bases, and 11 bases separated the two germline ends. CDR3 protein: CSVDRGSAYNEQFF. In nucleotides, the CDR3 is TGCAGCGTTGATCGGGGATCCGCCTACAATGAGCAGTTCTTC.

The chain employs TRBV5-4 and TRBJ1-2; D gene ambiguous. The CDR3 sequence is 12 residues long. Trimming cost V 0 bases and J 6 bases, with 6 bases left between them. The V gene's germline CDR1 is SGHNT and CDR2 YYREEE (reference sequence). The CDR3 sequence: CASSLGPNGYTF. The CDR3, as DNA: TGTGCCAGCAGCTTGGGGCCCAATGGCTACACCTTC.

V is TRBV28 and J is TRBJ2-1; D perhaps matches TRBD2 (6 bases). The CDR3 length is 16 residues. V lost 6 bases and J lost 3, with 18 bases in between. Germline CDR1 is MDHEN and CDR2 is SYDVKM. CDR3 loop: CASSSPGTVLYNEQFF. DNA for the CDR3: TGTGCCAGCAGCTCCCCCGGGACTGTCCTCTACAATGAGCAGTTCTTC.

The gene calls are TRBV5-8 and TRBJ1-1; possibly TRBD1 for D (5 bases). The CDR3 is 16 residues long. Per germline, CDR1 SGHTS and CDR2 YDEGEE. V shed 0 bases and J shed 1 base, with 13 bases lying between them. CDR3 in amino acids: CASSLALGRGNTEAFF. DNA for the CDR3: TGTGCCAGCAGCTTGGCCCTGGGAAGGGGGAACACTGAAGCTTTCTTT.

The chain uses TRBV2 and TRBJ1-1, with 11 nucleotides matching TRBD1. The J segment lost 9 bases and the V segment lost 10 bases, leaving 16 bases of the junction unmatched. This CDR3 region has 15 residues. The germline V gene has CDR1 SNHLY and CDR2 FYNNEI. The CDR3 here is CATFASGQGVNQAFF. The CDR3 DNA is TGTGCCACCTTTGCCTCGGGACAGGGGGTGAACCAAGCTTTCTTT. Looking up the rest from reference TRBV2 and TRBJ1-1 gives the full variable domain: EPEVTQTPSHQVTQMGQEVILRCVPISNHLYFYWYRQILGQKVEFLVSFYNNEISEKSEIFDDQFSVERPDGSNFTLKIRSTKLEDSAMYFCATFASGQGVNQAFFGQGTRLTVV.

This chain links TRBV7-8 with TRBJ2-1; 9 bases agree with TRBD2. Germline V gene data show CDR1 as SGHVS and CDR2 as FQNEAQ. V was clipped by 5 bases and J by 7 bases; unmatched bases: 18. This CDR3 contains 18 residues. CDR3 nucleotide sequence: TGTGCCAGCAGCCGGGGACCGACTCCTAGCGGGATAAGGAATGAGCAGTTCTTC. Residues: CASSRGPTPSGIRNEQFF.

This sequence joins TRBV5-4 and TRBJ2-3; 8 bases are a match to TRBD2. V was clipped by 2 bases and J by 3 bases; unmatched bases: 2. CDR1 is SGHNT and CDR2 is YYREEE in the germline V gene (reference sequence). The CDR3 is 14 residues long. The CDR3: CASSFTGGTDTQYF. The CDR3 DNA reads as TGTGCCAGCAGCTTTACGGGGGGGACAGATACGCAGTATTTT.

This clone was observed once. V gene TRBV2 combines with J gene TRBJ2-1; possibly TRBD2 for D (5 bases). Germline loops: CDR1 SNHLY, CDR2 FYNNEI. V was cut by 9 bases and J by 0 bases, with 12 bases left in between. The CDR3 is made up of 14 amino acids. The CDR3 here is CASRTGSSYNEQFF. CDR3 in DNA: TGTGCCAGTCGGACGGGGAGCTCCTACAATGAGCAGTTCTTC.

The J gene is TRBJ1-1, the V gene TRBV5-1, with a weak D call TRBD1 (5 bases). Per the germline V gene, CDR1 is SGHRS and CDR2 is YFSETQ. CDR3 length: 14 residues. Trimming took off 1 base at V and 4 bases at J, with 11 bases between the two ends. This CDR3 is CASSLQGAATEAFF. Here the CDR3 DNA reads TGCGCCAGCAGCTTGCAAGGGGCGGCCACTGAAGCTTTCTTT.

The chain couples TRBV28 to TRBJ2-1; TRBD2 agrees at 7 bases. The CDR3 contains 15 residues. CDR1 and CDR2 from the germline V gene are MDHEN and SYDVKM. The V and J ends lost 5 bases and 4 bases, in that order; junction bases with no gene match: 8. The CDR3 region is CASSPDSGPYNEQFF. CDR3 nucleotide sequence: TGTGCCAGCAGTCCGGATAGCGGGCCGTACAATGAGCAGTTCTTC.

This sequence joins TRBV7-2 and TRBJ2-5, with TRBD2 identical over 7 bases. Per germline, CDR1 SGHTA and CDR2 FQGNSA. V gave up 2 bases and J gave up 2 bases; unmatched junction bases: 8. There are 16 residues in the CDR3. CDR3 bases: TGTGCCAGCAGCTTAAGCGGGGCGGGGAGGCAAGAGACCCAGTACTTC. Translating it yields CASSLSGAGRQETQYF.

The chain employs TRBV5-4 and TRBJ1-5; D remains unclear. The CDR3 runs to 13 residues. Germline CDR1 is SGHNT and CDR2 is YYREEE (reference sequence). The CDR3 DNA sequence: TGTGCTCATGATCGCGGGTTTTGCCAGCCCCAGCATTTT. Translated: CAHDRGFCQPQHF.

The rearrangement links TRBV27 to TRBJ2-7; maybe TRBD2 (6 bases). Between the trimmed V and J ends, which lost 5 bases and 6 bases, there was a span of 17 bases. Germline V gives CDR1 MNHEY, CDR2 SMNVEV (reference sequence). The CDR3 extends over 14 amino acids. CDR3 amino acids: CASSRVREAGEQYF. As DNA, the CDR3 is TGTGCCAGCAGTAGAGTGCGAGAAGCGGGCGAGCAGTACTTC.

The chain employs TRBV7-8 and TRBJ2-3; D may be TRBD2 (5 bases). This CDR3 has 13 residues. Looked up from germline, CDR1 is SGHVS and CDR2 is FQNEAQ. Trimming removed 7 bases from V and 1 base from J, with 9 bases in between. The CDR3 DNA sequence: TGTGCCAGCACTAGCCCCGGCACAGATACGCAGTATTTT. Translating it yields CASTSPGTDTQYF.

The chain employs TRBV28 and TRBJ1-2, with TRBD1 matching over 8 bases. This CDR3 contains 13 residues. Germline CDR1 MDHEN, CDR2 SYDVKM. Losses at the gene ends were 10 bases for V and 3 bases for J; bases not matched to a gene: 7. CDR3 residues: CAILDRADYGYTF. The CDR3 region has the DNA TGTGCCATTTTGGACAGGGCGGACTATGGCTACACCTTC.

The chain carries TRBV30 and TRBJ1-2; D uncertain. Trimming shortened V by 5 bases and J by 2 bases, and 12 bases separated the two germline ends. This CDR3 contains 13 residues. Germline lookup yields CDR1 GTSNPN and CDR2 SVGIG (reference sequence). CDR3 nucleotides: TGTGCCTGGGCCCCAGACCGAAACTATGGCTACACCTTC. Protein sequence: CAWAPDRNYGYTF. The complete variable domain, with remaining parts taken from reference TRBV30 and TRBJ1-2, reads SQTIHQWPATLVQPVGSPLSLECTVEGTSNPNLYWYRQAAGRGLQLLFYSVGIGQISSEVPQNLSASRPQDRQFILSSKKLLLSDSGFYLCAWAPDRNYGYTFGSGTRLTVV.

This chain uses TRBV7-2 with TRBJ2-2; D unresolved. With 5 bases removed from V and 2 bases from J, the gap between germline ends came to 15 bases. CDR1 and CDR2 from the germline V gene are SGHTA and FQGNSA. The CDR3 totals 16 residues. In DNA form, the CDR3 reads TGTGCCAGCAGCCTCCAACTGGGCGGAAACACCGGGGAGCTGTTTTTT. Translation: CASSLQLGGNTGELFF.

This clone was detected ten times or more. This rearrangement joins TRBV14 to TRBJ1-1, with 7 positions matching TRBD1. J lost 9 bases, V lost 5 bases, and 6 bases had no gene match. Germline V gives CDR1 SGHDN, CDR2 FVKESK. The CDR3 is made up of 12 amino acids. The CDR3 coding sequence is TGTGCCAGCAGCTCTTGGGGACAGAAAGCTTTCTTT. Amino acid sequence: CASSSWGQKAFF.

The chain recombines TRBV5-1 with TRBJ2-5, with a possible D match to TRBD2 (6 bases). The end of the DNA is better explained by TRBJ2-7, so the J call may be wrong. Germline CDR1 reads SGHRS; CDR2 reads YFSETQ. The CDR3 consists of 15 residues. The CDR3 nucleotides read TGCGCCAGCAGCCCCCTTCTTGGGGGGACCTACGAGCAGTACTTC. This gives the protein CASSPLLGGTYEQYF.

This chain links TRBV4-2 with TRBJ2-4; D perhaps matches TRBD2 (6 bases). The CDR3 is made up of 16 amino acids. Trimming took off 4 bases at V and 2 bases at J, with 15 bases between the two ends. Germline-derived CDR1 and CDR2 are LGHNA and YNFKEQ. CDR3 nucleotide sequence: TGTGCCAGCAGCCGGAATCCGGGAGAAACCAAAAACATTCAGTACTTC. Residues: CASSRNPGETKNIQYF.

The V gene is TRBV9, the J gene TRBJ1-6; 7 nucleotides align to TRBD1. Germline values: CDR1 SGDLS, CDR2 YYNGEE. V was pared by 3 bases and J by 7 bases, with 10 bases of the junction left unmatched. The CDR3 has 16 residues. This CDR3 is CASSDARTGLNSPLHF. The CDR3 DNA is TGTGCCAGCAGCGATGCCCGGACAGGTTTGAATTCACCCCTCCACTTT.

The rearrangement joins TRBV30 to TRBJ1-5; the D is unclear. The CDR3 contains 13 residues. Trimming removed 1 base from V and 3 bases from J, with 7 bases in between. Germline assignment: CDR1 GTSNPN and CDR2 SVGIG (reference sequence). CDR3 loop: CAWSDRNNQPQHF. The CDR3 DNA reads TGTGCCTGGAGTGACAGAAACAATCAGCCCCAGCATTTT.

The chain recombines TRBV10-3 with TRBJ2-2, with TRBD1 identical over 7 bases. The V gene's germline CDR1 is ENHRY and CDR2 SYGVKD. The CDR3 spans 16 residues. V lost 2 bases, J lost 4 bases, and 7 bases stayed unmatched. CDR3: CAISEHQDRSTGELFF. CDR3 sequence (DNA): TGTGCCATCAGTGAGCATCAGGACAGGAGCACCGGGGAGCTGTTTTTT.

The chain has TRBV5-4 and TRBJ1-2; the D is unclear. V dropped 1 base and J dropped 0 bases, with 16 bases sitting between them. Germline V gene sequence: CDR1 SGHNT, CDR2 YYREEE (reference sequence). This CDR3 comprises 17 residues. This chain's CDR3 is CASSLPSLEGANYGYTF. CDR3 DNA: TGTGCCAGCAGCTTGCCCTCCCTGGAGGGAGCTAACTATGGCTACACCTTC.